One sample yielded the 21 T cell receptor beta chains listed below, sequenced in a study of cytomegalovirus exposure and HLA in healthy donors. In the PCR, 60 Vbeta and 13 Jbeta primers were used. The data were produced by immunoSEQ multiplex PCR, yet TCRdb's version contains in-frame clones alone and is incomplete. The sample lists some 130,000 clones; about two thirds were seen once. The source material was PBMCs. The receptors were sampled from a middle-aged woman in good health and CMV-seronegative.

V and J are TRBV19 and TRBJ2-2; TRBD1 is a possible D gene (5 bases). V was cut by 3 bases and J by 3 bases, with 8 bases left in between. Germline loops: CDR1 LNHDA, CDR2 SQIVND (reference sequence). The CDR3 totals 14 residues. In DNA, the CDR3 is TGTGCCAGTAGTATTGACAGCTACACCGGGGAGCTGTTTTTT. Protein product: CASSIDSYTGELFF. Full variable domain (rest looked up from reference TRBV19 and TRBJ2-2): DGGITQSPKYLFRKEGQNVTLSCEQNLNHDAMYWYRQDPGQGLRLIYYSQIVNDFQKGDIAEGYSVSREKKESFPLTVTSAQKNPTAFYLCASSIDSYTGELFFGEGSRLTVL.

The gene calls are TRBV19 and TRBJ1-1, with D hard to call. The CDR3 is 12 amino acids. Germline CDR1 reads LNHDA; CDR2 reads SQIVND (reference sequence). Between the trimmed V and J ends, which lost 5 bases and 5 bases, there was a span of 9 bases. Written as DNA, the CDR3 is TGTGCCAGTAGTGGAGGGTGGACTGAAGCTTTCTTT. Translating gives CASSGGWTEAFF.

With respect to this clone: This may be a read error, as it is one base from a much larger clone. This chain uses TRBV10-3 with TRBJ2-5, with 8 bases that match TRBD1. Matching the DNA end better, TRBJ2-7 makes the J call doubtful. The length of the CDR3 is 15 residues. Per the germline V gene, CDR1 is ENHRY and CDR2 is SYGVKD. The CDR3 nucleotides read TGCGCCATCGCCCCAGGGCAGGGGGCGAACTACGAGCAGTACTTC. Residues: CAIAPGQGANYEQYF.

The chain links TRBV10-2 to TRBJ1-2, with D perhaps TRBD1 (6 bases). Trimming cost V 7 bases and J 7 bases, with 16 bases left between them. There are 13 residues in the CDR3. Germline assignment: CDR1 WSHSY and CDR2 SAAADI. The CDR3 sequence is CASKATGASGYTF. CDR3 DNA sequence: TGCGCCAGCAAGGCGACAGGAGCCAGTGGCTACACCTTC.

V is TRBV6-5 and J is TRBJ2-7, with D perhaps TRBD1 (6 bases). The germline CDR1 and CDR2 sequences are MNHEY and SVGAGI. Trimming shortened V by 6 bases and J by 2 bases, and 17 bases separated the two germline ends. CDR3 length: 15 amino acids. The CDR3 here is CASSPTGPGPYEQYF. CDR3 sequence (DNA): TGTGCCAGCAGCCCCACAGGGCCGGGCCCCTACGAGCAGTACTTC.

The V call is TRBV6-1, the J call TRBJ2-5; D possibly corresponds to TRBD1 (6 bases). Looked up from germline, CDR1 is MNHNS and CDR2 is SASEGT. Trimming cost V 4 bases and J 7 bases, with 22 bases left between them. The CDR3 consists of 16 residues. CDR3 sequence (DNA): TGTGCCAGCAGTGGGTTCAGGGGCAGAGTAGATGGGACCCAGTACTTC. Translation: CASSGFRGRVDGTQYF.

V is TRBV9 and J is TRBJ1-4, with 9 bases matching TRBD1. The ends lost 4 bases at V and 4 bases at J; junction bases unmatched: 8. CDR1 SGDLS and CDR2 YYNGEE come from the germline V gene. This CDR3 comprises 16 residues. The DNA of the CDR3 is TGTGCCAGCAGCTTCGGAGGGACAGGGATTAATGAAAAACTGTTTTTT. This sequence encodes CASSFGGTGINEKLFF. The full variable domain, in which reference TRBV9 and TRBJ1-4 provide the parts outside the CDR3, is DSGVTQTPKHLITATGQRVTLRCSPRSGDLSVYWYQQSLDQGLQFLIQYYNGEERAKGNILERFSAQQFPDLHSELNLSSLELGDSALYFCASSFGGTGINEKLFFGSGTQLSVL.

The CDR3 loop reads CASSDQGINQPQHF. DNA for the CDR3: TGTGCCAGCAGTGATCAGGGAATCAATCAGCCCCAGCATTTT. The gene calls are TRBV2 and TRBJ1-5, with D tentatively TRBD1 (5 bases). Trimming took off 3 bases at V and 3 bases at J, with 9 bases between the two ends. The CDR3 is made up of 14 amino acids. In germline, CDR1 is SNHLY, CDR2 FYNNEI.

The chain recombines TRBV6-6 with TRBJ1-1; 11 bases are a match to TRBD1. CDR3 size: 13 residues. Germline V gene sequence: CDR1 MNHNY, CDR2 SVGAGI (reference sequence). V lost 2 bases to trimming and J lost 11 bases; unmatched junction nucleotides: 4. CDR3 bases: TGTGCCAGCAGTTACACCGGGACAGGGGGGGCTTTCTTT. It yields the protein CASSYTGTGGAFF.

This chain links TRBV5-5 with TRBJ1-3; 7 bases match TRBD1. V was pared by 4 bases and J by 0 bases, with 4 bases of the junction left unmatched. The CDR3 length is 15 residues. CDR1 is SGHKS and CDR2 is YYEKEE in the germline V gene (reference sequence). CDR3 region: CASSVGTASGNTIYF. CDR3 nucleotide sequence: TGTGCCAGCAGCGTAGGGACAGCCTCTGGAAACACCATATATTTT.

This clone was seen a handful of times. The CDR3 region is CASSLPPTGAPEAFF. The CDR3 DNA is TGCGCCAGCAGCTTGCCGCCTACAGGGGCCCCTGAAGCTTTCTTT. The chain carries TRBV5-1 and TRBJ1-1; the match to TRBD1 covers 7 bases. Germline CDR1 and CDR2: SGHRS and YFSETQ. The CDR3 contains 15 residues. Trimming cost V 1 base and J 6 bases; bases outside gene matches: 9.

The chain combines TRBV14 with TRBJ2-3, with 8 bases identical to TRBD1. CDR1 and CDR2 from the germline V gene are SGHDN and FVKESK. V gave up 0 bases and J gave up 4 bases; unmatched junction bases: 6. The CDR3 length is 16 residues. CDR3 region: CASSQDRGRGPDTQYF. The CDR3 nucleotides are TGTGCCAGCAGCCAAGACAGGGGGCGAGGACCAGATACGCAGTATTTT.

The chain has TRBV5-1 and TRBJ1-2; TRBD1 is a possible D gene (5 bases). Trimming cost V 2 bases and J 6 bases, with 11 bases left between them. Germline loops: CDR1 SGHRS, CDR2 YFSETQ. The CDR3 spans 13 residues. CDR3 nucleotide sequence: TGCGCCAGCAGCTTCCGGCAGGGTGATGGCTACACCTTC. Residues: CASSFRQGDGYTF.

This clone has more than one count but fewer than ten. J is TRBJ2-7 and V is TRBV2; 8 bases are shared with TRBD1. The CDR3 spans 13 residues. Per the germline V gene, CDR1 is SNHLY and CDR2 is FYNNEI. V gave up 5 bases and J gave up 6 bases; unmatched junction bases: 6. CDR3 DNA: TGTGCCAGCAGTTTGGACAGGGTCGGCGAGCAGTACTTC. This gives the protein CASSLDRVGEQYF.

This clone was found a few times. The chain links TRBV7-8 to TRBJ1-5, with 7 bases matching TRBD1. V was clipped by 4 bases and J by 1 base; unmatched bases: 7. In germline, CDR1 is SGHVS, CDR2 FQNEAQ. The CDR3 extends over 16 amino acids. The CDR3 reads CASSSPSRGSNQPQHF. The CDR3 DNA sequence: TGTGCCAGCAGCTCCCCATCCAGGGGGAGCAATCAGCCCCAGCATTTT. The variable domain in full, with the rest retrieved from reference TRBV7-8 and TRBJ1-5, is GAGVSQSPRYKVAKRGQDVALRCDPISGHVSLFWYQQALGQGPEFLTYFQNEAQLDKSGLPSDRFFAERPEGSVSTLKIQRTQQEDSAVYLCASSSPSRGSNQPQHFGDGTRLSIL.

CDR3 loop: CASGLRLRTWDTEAFF. DNA for the CDR3: TGTGCTAGTGGTTTAAGACTGCGAACATGGGACACTGAAGCTTTCTTT. This chain joins TRBV12-5 and TRBJ1-1, with D unresolved. This CDR3 region has 16 residues. V gave up 3 bases and J gave up 3 bases, with 17 bases separating them. The V gene's germline CDR1 is LGHNT and CDR2 FRNRAP.

This chain links TRBV19 with TRBJ1-2, with 8 bases aligning to TRBD1. Losses at the gene ends were 10 bases for V and 6 bases for J; bases not matched to a gene: 25. The CDR3 has 18 amino acids. The germline V gene encodes CDR1 LNHDA and CDR2 SQIVND (reference sequence). DNA for the CDR3: TGTGCCACCCTGGATCGAAGGACAGGGCGAGGTTCATTCGATGGCTACACCTTC. It specifies CATLDRRTGRGSFDGYTF.

The chain couples TRBV27 to TRBJ2-1; 8 nucleotides align to TRBD2. The junction had 6 bases not matched to a gene; V was cut back by 3 bases and J by 8 bases. CDR3 length equals 14 residues. The V gene's germline CDR1 is MNHEY and CDR2 SMNVEV (reference sequence). CDR3 bases: TGTGCCAGCAGTTTTAGCGGGGCCCGGGATGAGCAGTTCTTC. Protein sequence: CASSFSGARDEQFF.

This chain joins TRBV2 and TRBJ2-2, with a possible D match to TRBD1 (7 bases). Trimming removed 6 bases from V and 2 bases from J, with 13 bases in between. The CDR3 has 15 amino acids. Per germline, CDR1 SNHLY and CDR2 FYNNEI. The CDR3 DNA reads as TGTGCCAGCAGGGAGGGGGACAGTAACACCGGGGAGCTGTTTTTT. This sequence encodes CASREGDSNTGELFF.

The chain carries TRBV30 and TRBJ2-3; 7 nucleotides align to TRBD2. The germline gives CDR1 GTSNPN, CDR2 SVGIG (reference sequence). The CDR3 runs 13 residues. Trimming at V came to 3 bases and at J to 5 bases, leaving 5 bases not matched to a gene. The CDR3 region is CAWSMGGGDTQYF. The CDR3 DNA sequence: TGTGCCTGGAGCATGGGGGGGGGAGATACGCAGTATTTT.

Only a few counts were recorded for this clone. The rearrangement uses TRBV5-1 and TRBJ1-1; D ambiguous. Trimming took off 4 bases at V and 3 bases at J, with 10 bases between the two ends. CDR3 length equals 13 residues. Germline loops: CDR1 SGHRS, CDR2 YFSETQ. The CDR3 bases are TGCGCCAGCAGCCGCCCGGGAGACACTGAAGCTTTCTTT. Its translation is CASSRPGDTEAFF. Full variable domain (outside the CDR3, taken from reference TRBV5-1 and TRBJ1-1): KAGVTQTPRYLIKTRGQQVTLSCSPISGHRSVSWYQQTPGQGLQFLFEYFSETQRNKGNFPGRFSGRQFSNSRSEMNVSTLELGDSALYLCASSRPGDTEAFFGQGTRLTVV.